The sequence of this T cell receptor beta chain was determined in a study of T cell responses to AZD1222 COVID-19 vaccine. The wider study: Investigators merged groups given second doses at roughly 4 or roughly 12 weeks. Findings of the study overall: The donor cohort was predominantly white British with a female majority, and clonal diversity may have been underestimated.

TCRdb keeps only in-frame clones here, not all; method: immunoSEQ multiplex PCR. The sample holds 150,000 or so clones, about nine tenths seen once. Germline-derived CDR1 and CDR2 are SGHAT and FQNNGV. CDR3 length equals 15 residues. V lost 1 base, J lost 3 bases, and 3 bases stayed unmatched. Worth noting for this clone: Antigen unknown.

This specimen was peripheral blood, taken on day 0 of AZD1222 vaccination. The chain links TRBV11-2 to TRBJ1-5, with TRBD1 matching over 7 bases. This TCR was recovered from an adult in good health. CDR3 sequence reads: CASSLGDSFNQPQHF. The CDR3 DNA is TGTGCCAGCAGCTTAGGGGACAGTTTCAATCAGCCCCAGCATTTT.